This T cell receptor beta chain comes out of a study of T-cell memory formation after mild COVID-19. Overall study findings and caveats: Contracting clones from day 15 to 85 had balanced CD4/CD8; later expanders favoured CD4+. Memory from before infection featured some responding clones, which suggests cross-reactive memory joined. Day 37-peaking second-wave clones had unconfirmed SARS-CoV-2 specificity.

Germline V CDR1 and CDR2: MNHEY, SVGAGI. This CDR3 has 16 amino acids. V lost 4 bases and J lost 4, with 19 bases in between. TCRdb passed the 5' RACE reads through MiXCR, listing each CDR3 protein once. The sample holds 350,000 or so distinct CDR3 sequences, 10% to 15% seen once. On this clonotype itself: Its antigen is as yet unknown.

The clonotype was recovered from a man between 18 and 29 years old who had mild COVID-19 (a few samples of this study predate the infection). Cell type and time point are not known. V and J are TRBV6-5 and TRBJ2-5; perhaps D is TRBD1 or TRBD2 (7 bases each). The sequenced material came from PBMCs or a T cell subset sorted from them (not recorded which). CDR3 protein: CASSFQGGRGGETQYF. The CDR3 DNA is TGTGCCAGCAGTTTTCAAGGGGGCAGGGGGGGAGAGACCCAGTACTTC.